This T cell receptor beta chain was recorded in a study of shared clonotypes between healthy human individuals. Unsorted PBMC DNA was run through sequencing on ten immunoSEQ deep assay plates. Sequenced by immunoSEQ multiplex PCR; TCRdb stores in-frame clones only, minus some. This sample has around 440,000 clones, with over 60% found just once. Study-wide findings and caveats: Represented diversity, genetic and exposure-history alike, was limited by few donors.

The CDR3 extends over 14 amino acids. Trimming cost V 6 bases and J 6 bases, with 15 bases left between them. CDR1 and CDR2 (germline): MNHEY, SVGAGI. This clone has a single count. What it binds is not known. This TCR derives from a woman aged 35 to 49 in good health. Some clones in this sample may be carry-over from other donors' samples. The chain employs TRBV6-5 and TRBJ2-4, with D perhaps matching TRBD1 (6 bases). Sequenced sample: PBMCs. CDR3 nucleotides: TGTGCCAGCAGCCGAGGGGGTAGTATAAACATTCAGTACTTC. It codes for CASSRGGSINIQYF.